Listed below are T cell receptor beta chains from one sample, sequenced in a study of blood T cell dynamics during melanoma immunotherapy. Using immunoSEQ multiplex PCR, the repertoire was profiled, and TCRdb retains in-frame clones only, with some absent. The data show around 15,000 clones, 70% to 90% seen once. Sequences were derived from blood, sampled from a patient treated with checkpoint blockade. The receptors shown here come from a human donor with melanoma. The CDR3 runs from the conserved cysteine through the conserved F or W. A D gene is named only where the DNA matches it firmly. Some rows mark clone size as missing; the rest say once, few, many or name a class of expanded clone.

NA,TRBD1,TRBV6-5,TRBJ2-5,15,TGTGCCAGCACCCAGGGCACAGGGGGCGGGTGGACCCAGTACTTC,CASTQGTGGGWTQYF
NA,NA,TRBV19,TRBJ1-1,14,TGTGCCAGTACCAGTCCAGGGATGAACACTGAAGCTTTCTTT,CASTSPGMNTEAFF
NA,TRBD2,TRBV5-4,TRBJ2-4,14,TGTGCCAGCGGGCCAGCGGGGCGGATGGACATTCAGTACTTC,CASGPAGRMDIQYF
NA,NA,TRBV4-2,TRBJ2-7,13,TGTGCCAGCAGCTTAGGGCCGTCCTACGAGCAGTACTTC,CASSLGPSYEQYF
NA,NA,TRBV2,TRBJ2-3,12,TGTGCCAGCACTCTAACGGCAGATACGCAGTATTTT,CASTLTADTQYF
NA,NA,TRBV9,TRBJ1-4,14,TGTGCCAGCAGCGTTGATCCTTTTAATGAAAAACTGTTTTTT,CASSVDPFNEKLFF
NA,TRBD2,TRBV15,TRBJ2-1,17,TGTGCCACCAGCAGAGATTTAGCGGGGGGAAGAGACAATGAGCAGTTCTTC,CATSRDLAGGRDNEQFF
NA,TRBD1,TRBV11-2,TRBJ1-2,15,TGTGCCAGCAGTTCTGACAGGGGGCGCGACTATGGCTACACCTTC,CASSSDRGRDYGYTF
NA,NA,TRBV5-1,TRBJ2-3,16,TGCGCCAGCAGCCCTGGGACCGTTACTAGCACAGATACGCAGTATTTT,CASSPGTVTSTDTQYF
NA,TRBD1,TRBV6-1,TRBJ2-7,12,TGTGCCACCGGACAGGGCGTCCACGAGCAGTACTTC,CATGQGVHEQYF
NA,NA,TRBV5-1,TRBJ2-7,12,TGCGCCAGCAGGAAGAGCCTCTACGAGCAGTACTTC,CASRKSLYEQYF
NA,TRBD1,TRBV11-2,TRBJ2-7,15,TGTGCCAGCAGCTCCATCGGGACAGGAGCTTACGAGCAGTACTTC,CASSSIGTGAYEQYF
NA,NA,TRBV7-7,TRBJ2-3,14,TGTGCCAGCAGCTTAAGGGGGGGCCCAGATACGCAGTATTTT,CASSLRGGPDTQYF
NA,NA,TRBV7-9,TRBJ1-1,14,TGTGCCAGCAGCTGGTTCAGGGTGAACACTGAAGCTTTCTTT,CASSWFRVNTEAFF
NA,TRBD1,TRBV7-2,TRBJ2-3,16,TGTGCCAGCAGCTTACGAGGGGGCAGAGTGGGAGATACGCAGTATTTT,CASSLRGGRVGDTQYF
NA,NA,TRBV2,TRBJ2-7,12,TGTGCCAGCAGTAGGACCGTGGGCGAGCAGTACTTC,CASSRTVGEQYF
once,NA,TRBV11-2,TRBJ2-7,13,TGTGCCAGCTCCCTGGGGATATCCTACGAGCAGTACTTC,CASSLGISYEQYF
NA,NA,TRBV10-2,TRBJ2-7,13,TGCGCCAGCAGTGAGCAACCGAGCTACGAGCAGTACTTC,CASSEQPSYEQYF
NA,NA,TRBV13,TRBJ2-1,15,TGTGCCAGCAGCTTCGGACAGTTCTTATACAATGAGCAGTTCTTC,CASSFGQFLYNEQFF
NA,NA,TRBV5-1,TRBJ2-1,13,TGCGCCAGCAGCAGAGCCGGGTACAATGAGCAGTTCTTC,CASSRAGYNEQFF
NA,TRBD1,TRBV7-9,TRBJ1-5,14,TGTGCCAGCAGCTTCCAGGGGGCGGATCAGCCCCAGCATTTT,CASSFQGADQPQHF
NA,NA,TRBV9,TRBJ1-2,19,TGTGCCAGCAGCGTACCATCGCCTTCGACCCTACCCGAACCTTTTGGCTACACCTTC,CASSVPSPSTLPEPFGYTF
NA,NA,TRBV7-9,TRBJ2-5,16,TGTGCCAGCACCCCAAGTATCCCTGGGGGACAAGAGACCCAGTACTTC,CASTPSIPGGQETQYF
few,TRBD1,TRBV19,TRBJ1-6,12,TGTGCCAGTAAGACAGGGGATTCACCCCTCCACTTT,CASKTGDSPLHF
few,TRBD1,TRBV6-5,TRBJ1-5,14,TGTGCCAGCAGCCGCGGGACAGGGGTTCAGCCCCAGCATTTT,CASSRGTGVQPQHF
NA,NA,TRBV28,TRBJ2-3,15,TGTGCCAGCAAAATCTCAGGGGCCGGGGCAGATACGCAGTATTTT,CASKISGAGADTQYF
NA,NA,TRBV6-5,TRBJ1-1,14,TGTGCCAGCAGTTACGGGACTCAGAACACTGAAGCTTTCTTT,CASSYGTQNTEAFF
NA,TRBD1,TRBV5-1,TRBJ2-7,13,TGCGCCAGCAGCCAAGACCCTACCGGGACAGGGGACTTC,CASSQDPTGTGDF
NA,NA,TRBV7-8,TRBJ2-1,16,TGTGCCAGCAGCTTCTACAGGGTGGGCTCCTACAATGAGCAGTTCTTC,CASSFYRVGSYNEQFF
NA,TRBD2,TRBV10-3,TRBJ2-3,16,TGTGCCATCAGGTCCGGGACTAGCGGGCGGGGAGATACGCAGTATTTT,CAIRSGTSGRGDTQYF
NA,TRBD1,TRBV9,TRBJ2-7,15,TGTGCCAGCAGCGTAGGGGACAGGGGGAGCTATCAGCAGTACTTC,CASSVGDRGSYQQYF
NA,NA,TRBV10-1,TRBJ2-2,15,TGCGCCAGCAGTGGAGTGGGGGGGCCCGGCGGGGAGCTGTTTTTT,CASSGVGGPGGELFF
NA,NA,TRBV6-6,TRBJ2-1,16,TGTGCCAGCAGATTTCGGACAGCGAGCTCCTACAATGAGCAGTTCTTC,CASRFRTASSYNEQFF
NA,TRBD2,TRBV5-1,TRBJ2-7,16,TGCGCCAGCAGCTTACCCTCTAGCGGGGGGGGGCTCGAGCAGTACTTC,CASSLPSSGGGLEQYF
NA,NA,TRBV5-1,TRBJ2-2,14,TGCGCCAGCAGCTTGGCGGCTGTTACCGGGGAGCTGTTTTTT,CASSLAAVTGELFF
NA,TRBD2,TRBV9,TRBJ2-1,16,TGTGCCAGCAGCGCGGGGGGCGGACTAGCTCCCAATGAGCAGTTCTTC,CASSAGGGLAPNEQFF
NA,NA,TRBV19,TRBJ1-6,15,TGTGCCAGTAGTATAGCAGATTCCTATAATTCACCCCTCCACTTT,CASSIADSYNSPLHF
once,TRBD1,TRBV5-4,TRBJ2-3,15,TGTGCCAGCAGCCCGGGACAGACACGCACAGATACGCAGTATTTT,CASSPGQTRTDTQYF
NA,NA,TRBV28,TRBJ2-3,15,TGTGCCAGCAGTTCACGCCAGGTGTTGGCAGATACGCAGTATTTT,CASSSRQVLADTQYF
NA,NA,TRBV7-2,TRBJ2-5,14,TGTGCCAGCAGCTTAGCTACTAGCTGGGAGACCCAGTACTTC,CASSLATSWETQYF